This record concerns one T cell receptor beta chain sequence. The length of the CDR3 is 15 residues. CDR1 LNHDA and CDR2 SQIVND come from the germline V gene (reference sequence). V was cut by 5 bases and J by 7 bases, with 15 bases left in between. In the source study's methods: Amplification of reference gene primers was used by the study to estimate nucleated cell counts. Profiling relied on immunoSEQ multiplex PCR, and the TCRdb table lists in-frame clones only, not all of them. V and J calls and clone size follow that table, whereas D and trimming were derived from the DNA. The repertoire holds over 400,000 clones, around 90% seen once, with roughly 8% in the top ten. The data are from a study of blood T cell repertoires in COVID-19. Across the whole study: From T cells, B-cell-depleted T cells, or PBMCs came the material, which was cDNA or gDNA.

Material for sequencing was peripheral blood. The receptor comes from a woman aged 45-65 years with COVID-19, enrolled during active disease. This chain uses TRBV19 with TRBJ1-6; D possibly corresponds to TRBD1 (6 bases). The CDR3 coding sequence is TGTGCCAGTAGTGCACAGGGAATTGAGAATTCACCCCTCCACTTT. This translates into CASSAQGIENSPLHF. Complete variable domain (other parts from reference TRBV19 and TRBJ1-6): DGGITQSPKYLFRKEGQNVTLSCEQNLNHDAMYWYRQDPGQGLRLIYYSQIVNDFQKGDIAEGYSVSREKKESFPLTVTSAQKNPTAFYLCASSAQGIENSPLHFGNGTRLTVT.